Shown below are 19 T cell receptor beta chains from a single sample sequenced in a study of cytomegalovirus exposure and HLA in healthy donors. PCR used 60 Vbeta primers and 13 Jbeta primers. Generated by immunoSEQ multiplex PCR, the TCRdb table keeps only in-frame clones and is missing some. Of approximately 110,000 clones listed, approximately 84% are singletons. The sample was PBMCs. Receptors were obtained from a man aged 50 to 59 in good health and CMV-seronegative.

This chain connects TRBV7-9 to TRBJ2-7; D might be TRBD1 (5 bases). Per germline, CDR1 SEHNR and CDR2 FQNEAQ (reference sequence). V gave up 5 bases and J gave up 2 bases, with 22 bases separating them. The CDR3 spans 17 residues. The DNA for the CDR3 is TGTGCCAGCAGCCTCAGTTTGAGAACAGGCACTACCTACGAGCAGTACTTC. This codes for CASSLSLRTGTTYEQYF.

With regard to this clone: The germline gene is not matched at one end of the junction; a read error may be the cause. The rearrangement joins TRBV29-1 to TRBJ2-7; TRBD1 matches at 7 bases. This CDR3 has 15 amino acids. Germline-derived CDR1 and CDR2 are SQVTM and ANQGSEA. The CDR3: CSVKDPETGYYEQYF. The DNA for the CDR3 is TGCAGCGTTAAAGATCCGGAGACAGGGTACTACGAGCAGTACTTC.

The chain is built from TRBV28 and TRBJ1-2; 7 bases line up with TRBD1. The CDR3 sequence is 16 residues long. Trimming cost V 6 bases and J 4 bases; bases outside gene matches: 14. Germline V gene lookup returns CDR1 MDHEN and CDR2 SYDVKM. Written as DNA, the CDR3 is TGTGCCAGCAGGCAGGGAAACAGGGGATCGGGCTATGGCTACACCTTC. Translating it yields CASRQGNRGSGYGYTF.

The chain has TRBV19 and TRBJ2-1; maybe TRBD2 (5 bases). The germline gives CDR1 LNHDA, CDR2 SQIVND (reference sequence). The CDR3 consists of 11 residues. Trimming removed 4 bases at V and 14 bases at J, with 12 bases between. Written as DNA, the CDR3 is TGTGCCAGTAGTACCGGACTCCGTAAGTTCTTC. Its protein is CASSTGLRKFF.

Concerning this clone: The same CDR3 arises from other DNA sequences in this sample as well. V and J are TRBV28 and TRBJ1-4; D is unresolved. Germline CDR1 reads MDHEN; CDR2 reads SYDVKM. V was shortened by 6 bases and J by 1 base, with 12 bases between the two germline ends. This CDR3 comprises 15 residues. The CDR3 is CASSLGRGTNEKLFF. In nucleotides, the CDR3 is TGTGCCAGCAGCCTCGGACGGGGAACTAATGAAAAACTGTTTTTT.

The chain has TRBV28 and TRBJ1-1; D is unclear. Trimming pared 6 bases from V and 4 bases from J, leaving 15 bases between. Looked up from germline, CDR1 is MDHEN and CDR2 is SYDVKM. This CDR3 contains 14 residues. CDR3 sequence reads: CASSPTAPVTEAFF. For the CDR3, the DNA is TGTGCCAGCAGCCCCACCGCCCCGGTCACTGAAGCTTTCTTT. The whole variable domain, remainder taken from reference TRBV28 and TRBJ1-1, is DVKVTQSSRYLVKRTGEKVFLECVQDMDHENMFWYRQDPGLGLRLIYFSYDVKMKEKGDIPEGYSVSREKKERFSLILESASTNQTSMYLCASSPTAPVTEAFFGQGTRLTVV.

The chain combines TRBV28 with TRBJ2-1; 11 bases match TRBD2. The V segment lost 3 bases and the J segment 6 bases; nucleotides outside the gene matches: 4. CDR1 is MDHEN and CDR2 is SYDVKM in the germline V gene. The CDR3 extends over 15 amino acids. CDR3 sequence: CASSFILAGVNEQFF. The CDR3 region has the DNA TGTGCCAGCAGTTTCATACTAGCGGGGGTCAATGAGCAGTTCTTC.

This rearrangement joins TRBV7-2 to TRBJ1-2; D not certain. The CDR3 consists of 15 residues. Trimming pared 4 bases from V and 8 bases from J, leaving 20 bases between. The germline V gene has CDR1 SGHTA and CDR2 FQGNSA. This CDR3 reads CASSSANGVAEGYTF. In DNA, the CDR3 is TGTGCCAGCAGCTCAGCAAACGGGGTGGCCGAGGGCTACACCTTC.

The genes are TRBV27 and TRBJ2-5; D not certain. The germline gives CDR1 MNHEY, CDR2 SMNVEV (reference sequence). The CDR3 runs 11 residues. Trimming stripped 5 bases from V and 4 bases from J, with 5 bases between. DNA for the CDR3: TGTGCCAGCAGTCCCATAGAGACCCAGTACTTC. The encoded protein is CASSPIETQYF.

Written as DNA, the CDR3 is TGCGCCAGCAGCCAAGAAGGGGGTGCGGGTCGGGGCTACACCTTC. Translating it yields CASSQEGGAGRGYTF. V usage is TRBV4-1 and J usage is TRBJ1-2; possible D gene TRBD1, 6 bases. CDR1 and CDR2 from the germline V gene are MGHRA and YSYEKL. V was trimmed by 0 bases and J by 8 bases, leaving 16 bases between them. This CDR3 region has 15 residues.

V is TRBV9 and J is TRBJ2-1; 7 bases are shared with TRBD2. V shed 4 bases, J shed 8 bases, and the junction held 6 bases outside the gene matches. Germline-derived CDR1 and CDR2 are SGDLS and YYNGEE. The CDR3 is 13 residues long. CDR3 amino acids: CASSPRAGDEQFF. The DNA for the CDR3 is TGTGCCAGCAGCCCCCGGGCGGGGGATGAGCAGTTCTTC.

This chain links TRBV7-9 with TRBJ2-5; 10 positions match TRBD2. The germline gives CDR1 SEHNR, CDR2 FQNEAQ (reference sequence). This CDR3 spans 18 amino acids. The V segment lost 4 bases and the J segment 0 bases; nucleotides outside the gene matches: 11. CDR3 DNA sequence: TGTGCCAGCAGCTGGGAGGCCCTAGCGGGGGCCTACCAAGAGACCCAGTACTTC. It translates to CASSWEALAGAYQETQYF. Looking up the rest from reference TRBV7-9 and TRBJ2-5 gives the full variable domain: DTGVSQNPRHKITKRGQNVTFRCDPISEHNRLYWYRQTLGQGPEFLTYFQNEAQLEKSRLLSDRFSAERPKGSFSTLEIQRTEQGDSAMYLCASSWEALAGAYQETQYFGPGTRLLVL.

The chain combines TRBV27 with TRBJ2-7; 10 bases fit TRBD1. Trimming removed 3 bases from V and 4 bases from J; junction bases left unmatched: 3. The CDR3 sequence is 14 residues long. Germline CDR1 is MNHEY and CDR2 is SMNVEV (reference sequence). DNA for the CDR3: TGTGCCAGCAGTTTGACAGGGGGCGTTTACGAGCAGTACTTC. It yields the protein CASSLTGGVYEQYF.

The rearrangement uses TRBV13 and TRBJ2-1, with D perhaps matching TRBD2 (6 bases). V was cut by 0 bases and J by 7 bases, with 19 bases left in between. CDR1 is PRHDT and CDR2 is FYEKMQ in the germline V gene (reference sequence). The CDR3 consists of 17 residues. The CDR3 here is CASSLGLGRLEGNEQFF. In DNA, the CDR3 is TGTGCCAGCAGCTTAGGATTAGGTCGACTAGAGGGGAATGAGCAGTTCTTC. Based on the CDR3 plus reference TRBV13 and TRBJ2-1, the full variable domain is AAGVIQSPRHLIKEKRETATLKCYPIPRHDTVYWYQQGPGQDPQFLISFYEKMQSDKGSIPDRFSAQQFSDYHSELNMSSLELGDSALYFCASSLGLGRLEGNEQFFGPGTRLTVL.

CDR3 loop: CSVEGRGQGYYNEQFF. Written as DNA, the CDR3 is TGCAGCGTTGAAGGGAGAGGACAGGGGTACTACAATGAGCAGTTCTTC. The chain has TRBV29-1 and TRBJ2-1; 9 bases align to TRBD1. This CDR3 has 16 amino acids. Trimming at V came to 1 base and at J to 3 bases, leaving 7 bases not matched to a gene. Germline V gene sequence: CDR1 SQVTM, CDR2 ANQGSEA.

The chain joins TRBV5-1 to TRBJ2-1, with 12 bases identical to TRBD1. The CDR3 totals 15 residues. V trimming: 4 bases; J trimming: 5 bases; junction bases outside the gene matches: 4. The germline V gene encodes CDR1 SGHRS and CDR2 YFSETQ. CDR3 nucleotides: TGCGCCAGCAGCGGGGGACAGGGGGCCCACAATGAGCAGTTCTTC. It yields the protein CASSGGQGAHNEQFF.

This chain joins TRBV5-6 and TRBJ1-1, with TRBD1 identical over 7 bases. The V and J ends lost 4 bases and 2 bases, in that order; junction bases with no gene match: 17. Looked up from germline, CDR1 is SGHDT and CDR2 is YYEEEE. The CDR3 contains 18 residues. DNA for the CDR3: TGTGCCAGCAGCCCGGGACAGCCCCAACACCCTCCAAACACTGAAGCTTTCTTT. This translates into CASSPGQPQHPPNTEAFF. Complete variable domain (other parts from reference TRBV5-6 and TRBJ1-1): DAGVTQSPTHLIKTRGQQVTLRCSPKSGHDTVSWYQQALGQGPQFIFQYYEEEERQRGNFPDRFSGHQFPNYSSELNVNALLLGDSALYLCASSPGQPQHPPNTEAFFGQGTRLTVV.

This chain uses TRBV5-4 with TRBJ2-3; TRBD1 agrees at 8 bases. This CDR3 is built from 16 residues. With 4 bases clipped from V and 1 base from J, the junction kept 8 bases outside the gene matches. The germline CDR1 and CDR2 sequences are SGHNT and YYREEE (reference sequence). CDR3 in amino acids: CASSPRTGKGTDTQYF. The CDR3 coding sequence is TGTGCCAGCAGCCCAAGGACAGGGAAGGGCACAGATACGCAGTATTTT.

The chain links TRBV7-3 to TRBJ1-2; D call uncertain. Trimming stripped 2 bases from V and 4 bases from J, with 8 bases between. CDR3 size: 13 residues. Germline loops: CDR1 SGHTA, CDR2 FQGTGA. DNA of the CDR3: TGTGCCAGCAGCTTACGGACTCTCTATGGCTACACCTTC. This sequence encodes CASSLRTLYGYTF.